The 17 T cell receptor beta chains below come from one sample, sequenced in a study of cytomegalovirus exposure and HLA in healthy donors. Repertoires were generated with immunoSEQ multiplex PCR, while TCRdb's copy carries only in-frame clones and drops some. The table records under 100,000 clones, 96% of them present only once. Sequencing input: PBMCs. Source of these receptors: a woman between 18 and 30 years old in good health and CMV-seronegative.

The CDR3: CASSPGQGAEKLFF. DNA of the CDR3: TGTGCCAGCAGCCCGGGACAGGGGGCGGAAAAACTGTTTTTT. The chain is built from TRBV28 and TRBJ1-4; TRBD1 matches 12 bases. Trimming removed 6 bases from V and 8 bases from J; junction bases left unmatched: 4. The CDR3 contains 14 residues. CDR1 and CDR2 from the germline V gene are MDHEN and SYDVKM.

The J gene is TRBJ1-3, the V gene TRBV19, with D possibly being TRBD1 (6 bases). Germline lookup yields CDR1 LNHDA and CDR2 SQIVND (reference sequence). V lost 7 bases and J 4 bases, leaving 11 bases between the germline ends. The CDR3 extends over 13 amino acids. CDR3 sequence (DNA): TGTGCCAGTACACAGGGACGAGGAAACACCATATATTTT. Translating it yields CASTQGRGNTIYF.

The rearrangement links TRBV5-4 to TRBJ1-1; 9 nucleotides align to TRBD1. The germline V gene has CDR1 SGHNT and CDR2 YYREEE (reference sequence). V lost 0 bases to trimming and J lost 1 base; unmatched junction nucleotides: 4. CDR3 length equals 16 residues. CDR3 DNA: TGTGCCAGCAGCTTGGCACCGGGACAGGGGAACACTGAAGCTTTCTTT. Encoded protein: CASSLAPGQGNTEAFF.

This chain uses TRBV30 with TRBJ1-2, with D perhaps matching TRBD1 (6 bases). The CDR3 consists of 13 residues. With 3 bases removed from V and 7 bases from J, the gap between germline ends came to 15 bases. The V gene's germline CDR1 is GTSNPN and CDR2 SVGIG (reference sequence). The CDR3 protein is CAWRESGVGGYTF. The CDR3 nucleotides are TGTGCCTGGAGGGAATCAGGGGTGGGTGGCTACACCTTC.

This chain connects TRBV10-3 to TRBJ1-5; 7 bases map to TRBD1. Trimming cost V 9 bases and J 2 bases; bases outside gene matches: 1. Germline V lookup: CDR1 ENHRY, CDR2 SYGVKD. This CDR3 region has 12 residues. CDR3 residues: CAIGTGNQPQHF. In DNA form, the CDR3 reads TGTGCCATTGGGACAGGCAATCAGCCCCAGCATTTT.

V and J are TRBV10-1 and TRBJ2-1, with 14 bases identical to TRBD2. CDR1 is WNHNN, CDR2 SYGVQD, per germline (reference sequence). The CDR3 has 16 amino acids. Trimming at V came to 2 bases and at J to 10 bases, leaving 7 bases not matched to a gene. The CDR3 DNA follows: TGCGCCAGCAGTGAGCGGGGACTAGCGGGAGTTCACGAGCAGTTCTTC. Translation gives CASSERGLAGVHEQFF.

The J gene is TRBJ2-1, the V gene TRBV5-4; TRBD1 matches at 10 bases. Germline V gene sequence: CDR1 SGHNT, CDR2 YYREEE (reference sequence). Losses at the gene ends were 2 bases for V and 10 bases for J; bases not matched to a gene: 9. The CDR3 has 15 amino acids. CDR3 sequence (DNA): TGTGCCAGCAGCTTTGAAGTTGCGGGACAGGGGGAGCAGTTCTTC. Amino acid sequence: CASSFEVAGQGEQFF.

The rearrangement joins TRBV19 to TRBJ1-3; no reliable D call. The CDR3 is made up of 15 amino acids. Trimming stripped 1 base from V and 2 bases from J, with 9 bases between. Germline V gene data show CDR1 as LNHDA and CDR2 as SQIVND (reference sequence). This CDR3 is CASSIAVNPGNTIYF. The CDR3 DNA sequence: TGTGCCAGTAGTATAGCGGTCAACCCTGGAAACACCATATATTTT.

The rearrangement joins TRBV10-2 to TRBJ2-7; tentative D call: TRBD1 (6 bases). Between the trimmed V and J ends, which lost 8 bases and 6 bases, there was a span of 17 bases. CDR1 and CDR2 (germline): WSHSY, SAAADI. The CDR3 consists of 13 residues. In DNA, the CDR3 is TGCGCCAGCGGATCCCGGGACACCCCCGAGCAGTACTTC. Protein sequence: CASGSRDTPEQYF.

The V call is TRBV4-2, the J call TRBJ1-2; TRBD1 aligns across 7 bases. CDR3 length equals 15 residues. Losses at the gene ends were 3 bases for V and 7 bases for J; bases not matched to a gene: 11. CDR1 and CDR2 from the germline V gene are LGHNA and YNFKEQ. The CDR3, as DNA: TGTGCCAGCAGCCAGGCCGGGACAGACCTCTTTGGCTACACCTTC. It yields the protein CASSQAGTDLFGYTF.

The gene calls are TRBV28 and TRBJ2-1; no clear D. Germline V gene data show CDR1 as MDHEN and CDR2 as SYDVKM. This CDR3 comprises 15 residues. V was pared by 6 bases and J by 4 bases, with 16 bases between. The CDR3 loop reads CASSRVARRYNEQFF. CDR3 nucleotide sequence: TGTGCCAGCAGCCGCGTTGCGCGGAGATACAATGAGCAGTTCTTC.

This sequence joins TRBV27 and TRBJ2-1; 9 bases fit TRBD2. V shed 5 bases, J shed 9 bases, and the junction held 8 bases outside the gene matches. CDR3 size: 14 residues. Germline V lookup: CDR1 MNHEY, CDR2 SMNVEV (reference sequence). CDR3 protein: CASSKREENFEQFF. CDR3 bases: TGTGCCAGCAGTAAGCGGGAGGAGAACTTTGAGCAGTTCTTC.

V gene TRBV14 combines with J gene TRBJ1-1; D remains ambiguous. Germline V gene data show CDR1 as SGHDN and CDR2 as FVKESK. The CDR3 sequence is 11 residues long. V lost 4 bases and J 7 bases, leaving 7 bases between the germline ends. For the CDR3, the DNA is TGTGCCAGCAGCCCCTACAGTGAAGCTTTCTTT. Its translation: CASSPYSEAFF.

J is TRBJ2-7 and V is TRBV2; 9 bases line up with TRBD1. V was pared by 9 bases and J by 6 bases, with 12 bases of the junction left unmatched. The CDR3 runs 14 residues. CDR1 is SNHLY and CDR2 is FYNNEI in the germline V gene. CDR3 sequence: CARDRDRASIEQYF. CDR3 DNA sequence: TGTGCCAGGGACCGGGACAGGGCATCCATCGAGCAGTACTTC.

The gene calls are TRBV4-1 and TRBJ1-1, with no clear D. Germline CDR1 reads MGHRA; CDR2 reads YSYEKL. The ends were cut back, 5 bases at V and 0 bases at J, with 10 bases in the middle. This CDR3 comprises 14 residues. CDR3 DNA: TGCGCCAGCAGCTCACGACTAATGAACACTGAAGCTTTCTTT. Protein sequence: CASSSRLMNTEAFF.

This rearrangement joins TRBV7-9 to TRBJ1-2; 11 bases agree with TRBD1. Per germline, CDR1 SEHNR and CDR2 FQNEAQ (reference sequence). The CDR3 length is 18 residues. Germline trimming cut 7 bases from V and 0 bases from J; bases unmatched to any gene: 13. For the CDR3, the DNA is TGTGCCAGCACCCCTCGTGGACAGGGGGCGGGGACTAACTATGGCTACACCTTC. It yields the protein CASTPRGQGAGTNYGYTF.

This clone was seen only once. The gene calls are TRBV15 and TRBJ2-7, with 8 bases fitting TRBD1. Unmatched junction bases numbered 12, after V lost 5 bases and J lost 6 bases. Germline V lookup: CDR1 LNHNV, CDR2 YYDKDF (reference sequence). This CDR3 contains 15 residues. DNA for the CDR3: TGTGCCACCAGCCCCACCGGGACAGGCAATCGCGAGCAGTACTTC. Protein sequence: CATSPTGTGNREQYF.